This record concerns one TCR beta chain sequence. What it binds is not known. Recipients received nonmyeloablative bone marrow transplants from related graft donors, with transient mixed chimerism. The data derive from a study of Tregs in tolerant kidney transplant recipients. Points from the study as a whole: Some patients' samples used different primers over time, so nucleotide sequences weren't comparable. The small number of patients limits these findings pending further validation. This study did not directly address biological reproducibility. In tolerant patients, donor-specific Tregs outgrew total Tregs, suggesting antigen-driven expansion.

Using immunoSEQ multiplex PCR, the repertoire was profiled, and TCRdb retains in-frame clones only, with some absent. Here the sample spans approximately 82,000 clones, 80% to 95% being singletons. Germline CDR1 and CDR2: KGHSH and LQKENI. Trimming at V came to 3 bases and at J to 4 bases, leaving 10 bases not matched to a gene. The CDR3 is made up of 17 amino acids. The source is a human patient who received a combined kidney and bone marrow transplant. Some of the T cells may derive from the graft donor. This sequence joins TRBV18 and TRBJ2-1; 9 nucleotides match TRBD2. Specimen: CD4+ T cells from blood (PBMCs), collected 12 months after the transplant. CDR3 sequence (DNA): TGTGCCAGCTCACCCACGAACGGCGGGAGGGGGTACAATGAGCAGTTCTTC. As protein: CASSPTNGGRGYNEQFF.